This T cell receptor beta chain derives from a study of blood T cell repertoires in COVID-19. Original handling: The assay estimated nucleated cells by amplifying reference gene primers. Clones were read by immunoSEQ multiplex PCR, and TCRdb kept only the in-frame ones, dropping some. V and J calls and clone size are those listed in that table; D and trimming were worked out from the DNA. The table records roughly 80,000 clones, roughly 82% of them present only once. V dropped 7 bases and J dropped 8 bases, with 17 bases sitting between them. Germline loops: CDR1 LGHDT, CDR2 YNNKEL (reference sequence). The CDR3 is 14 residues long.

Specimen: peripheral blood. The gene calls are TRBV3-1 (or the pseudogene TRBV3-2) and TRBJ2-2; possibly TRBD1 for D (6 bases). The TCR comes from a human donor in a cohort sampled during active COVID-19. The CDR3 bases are TGTGCCAGCACCACCGTCGGACAGCCTGGGGAGCTGTTTTTT. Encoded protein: CASTTVGQPGELFF.